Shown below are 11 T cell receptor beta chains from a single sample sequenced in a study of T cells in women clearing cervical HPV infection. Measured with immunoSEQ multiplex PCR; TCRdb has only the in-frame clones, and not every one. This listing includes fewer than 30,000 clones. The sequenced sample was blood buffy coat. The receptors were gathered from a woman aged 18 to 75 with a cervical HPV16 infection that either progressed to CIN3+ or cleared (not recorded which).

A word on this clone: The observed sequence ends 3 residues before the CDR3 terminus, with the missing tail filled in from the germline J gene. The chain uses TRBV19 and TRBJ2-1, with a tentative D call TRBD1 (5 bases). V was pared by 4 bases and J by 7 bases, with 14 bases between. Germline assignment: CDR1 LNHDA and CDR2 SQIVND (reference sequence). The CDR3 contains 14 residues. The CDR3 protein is CASSKAQGRNEQFF. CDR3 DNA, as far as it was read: TGTGCCAGTAGTAAAGCCCAGGGCCGTAATGAG. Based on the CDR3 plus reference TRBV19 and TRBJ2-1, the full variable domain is DGGITQSPKYLFRKEGQNVTLSCEQNLNHDAMYWYRQDPGQGLRLIYYSQIVNDFQKGDIAEGYSVSREKKESFPLTVTSAQKNPTAFYLCASSKAQGRNEQFFGPGTRLTVL.

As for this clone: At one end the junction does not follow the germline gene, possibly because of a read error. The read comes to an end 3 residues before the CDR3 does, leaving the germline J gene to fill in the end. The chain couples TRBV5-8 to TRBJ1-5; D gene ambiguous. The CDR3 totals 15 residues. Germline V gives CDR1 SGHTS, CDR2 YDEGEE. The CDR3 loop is CASTLGIPPGQPQHF. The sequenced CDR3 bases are TGTGCCAGCACCTTGGGAATCCCGCCGGGTCAGCCC.

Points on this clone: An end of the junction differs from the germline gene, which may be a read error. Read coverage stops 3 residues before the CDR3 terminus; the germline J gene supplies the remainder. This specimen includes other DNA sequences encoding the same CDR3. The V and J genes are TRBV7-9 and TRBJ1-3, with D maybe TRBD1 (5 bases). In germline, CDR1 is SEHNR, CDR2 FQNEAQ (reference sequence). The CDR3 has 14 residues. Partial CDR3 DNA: TGTGCCATCGGGGGGATGACCTCTGGAAACACA. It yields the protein CAIGGMTSGNT. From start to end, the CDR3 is CAIGGMTSGNTIYF.

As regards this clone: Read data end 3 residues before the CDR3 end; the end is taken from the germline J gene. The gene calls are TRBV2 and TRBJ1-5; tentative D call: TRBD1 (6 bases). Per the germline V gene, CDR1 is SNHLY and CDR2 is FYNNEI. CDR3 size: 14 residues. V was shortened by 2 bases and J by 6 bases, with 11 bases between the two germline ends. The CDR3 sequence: CASSEWGHPQPQHF. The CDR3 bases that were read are TGTGCCAGCAGTGAATGGGGACACCCTCAGCCC.

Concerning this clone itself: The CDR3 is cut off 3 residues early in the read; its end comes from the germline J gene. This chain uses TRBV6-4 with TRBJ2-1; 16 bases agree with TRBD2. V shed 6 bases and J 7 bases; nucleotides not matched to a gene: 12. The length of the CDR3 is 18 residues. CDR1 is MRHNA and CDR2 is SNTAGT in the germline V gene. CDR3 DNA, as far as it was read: TGTGCCAGCAGCGACGCCGGGACTAGCGGGAGGGCCTGGAATGAG. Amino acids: CASSDAGTSGRAWNE. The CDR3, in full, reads CASSDAGTSGRAWNEQFF.

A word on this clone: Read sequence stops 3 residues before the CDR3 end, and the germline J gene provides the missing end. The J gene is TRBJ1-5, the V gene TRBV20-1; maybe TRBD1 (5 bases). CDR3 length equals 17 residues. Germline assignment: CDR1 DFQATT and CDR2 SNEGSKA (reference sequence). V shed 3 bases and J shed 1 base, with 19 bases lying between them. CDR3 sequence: CSASSSGGTVSNQPQHF. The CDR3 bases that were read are TGCAGTGCTAGCAGTTCGGGGGGGACGGTGAGCAATCAGCCC.

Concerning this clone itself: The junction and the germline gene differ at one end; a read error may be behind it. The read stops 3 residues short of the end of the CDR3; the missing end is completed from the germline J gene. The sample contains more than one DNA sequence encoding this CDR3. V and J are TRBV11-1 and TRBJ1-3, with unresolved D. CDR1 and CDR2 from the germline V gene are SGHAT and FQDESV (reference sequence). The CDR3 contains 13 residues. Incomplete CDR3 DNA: TGTGCCAGCAGCTTAGAGACTGGAAACACG. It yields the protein CASSLETGNT. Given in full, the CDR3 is CASSLETGNTIYF.

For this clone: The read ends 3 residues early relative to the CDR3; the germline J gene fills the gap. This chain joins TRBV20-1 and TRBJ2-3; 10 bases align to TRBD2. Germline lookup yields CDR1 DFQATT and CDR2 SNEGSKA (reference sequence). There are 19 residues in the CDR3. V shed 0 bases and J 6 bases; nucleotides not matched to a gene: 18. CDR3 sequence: CSARDKLVSSGGVPDTQYF. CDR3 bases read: TGCAGTGCTAGAGATAAATTGGTCTCGAGCGGGGGGGTCCCGGATACG.

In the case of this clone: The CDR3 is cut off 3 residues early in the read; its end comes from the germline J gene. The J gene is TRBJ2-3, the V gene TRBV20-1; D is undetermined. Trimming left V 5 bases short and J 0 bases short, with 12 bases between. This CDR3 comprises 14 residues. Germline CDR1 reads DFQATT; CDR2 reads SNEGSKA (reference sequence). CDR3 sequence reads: CSASLGTSTDTQYF. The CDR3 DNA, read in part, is TGCAGTGCTTCCTTGGGCACCAGCACAGATACG.

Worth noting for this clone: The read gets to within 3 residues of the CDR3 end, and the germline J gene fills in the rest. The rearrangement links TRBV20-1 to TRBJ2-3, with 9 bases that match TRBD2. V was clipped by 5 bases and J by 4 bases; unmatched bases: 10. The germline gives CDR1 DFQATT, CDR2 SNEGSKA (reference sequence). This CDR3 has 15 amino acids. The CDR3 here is CSAPPAGGGSDTQYF. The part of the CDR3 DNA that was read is TGCAGTGCTCCTCCCGCGGGGGGGGGCTCAGATACG.

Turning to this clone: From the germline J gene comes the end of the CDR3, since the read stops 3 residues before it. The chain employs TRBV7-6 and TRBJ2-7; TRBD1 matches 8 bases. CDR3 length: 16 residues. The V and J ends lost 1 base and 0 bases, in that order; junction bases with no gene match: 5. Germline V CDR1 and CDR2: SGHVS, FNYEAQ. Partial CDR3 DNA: TGTGCCAGCAGCTTAGAGGGGGACAGGAGCTCCTACGAG. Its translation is CASSLEGDRSSYE. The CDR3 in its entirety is CASSLEGDRSSYEQYF.